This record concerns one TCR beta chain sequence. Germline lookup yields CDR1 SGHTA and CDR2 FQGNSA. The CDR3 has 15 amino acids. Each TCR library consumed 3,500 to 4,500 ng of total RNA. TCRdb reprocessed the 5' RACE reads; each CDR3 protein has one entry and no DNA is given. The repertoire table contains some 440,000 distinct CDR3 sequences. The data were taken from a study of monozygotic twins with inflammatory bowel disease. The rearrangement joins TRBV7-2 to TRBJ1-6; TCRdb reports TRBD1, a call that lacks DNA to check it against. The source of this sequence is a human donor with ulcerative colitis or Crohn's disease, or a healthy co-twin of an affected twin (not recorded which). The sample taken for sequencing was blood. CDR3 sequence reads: CASISQTGGGSPLHF.